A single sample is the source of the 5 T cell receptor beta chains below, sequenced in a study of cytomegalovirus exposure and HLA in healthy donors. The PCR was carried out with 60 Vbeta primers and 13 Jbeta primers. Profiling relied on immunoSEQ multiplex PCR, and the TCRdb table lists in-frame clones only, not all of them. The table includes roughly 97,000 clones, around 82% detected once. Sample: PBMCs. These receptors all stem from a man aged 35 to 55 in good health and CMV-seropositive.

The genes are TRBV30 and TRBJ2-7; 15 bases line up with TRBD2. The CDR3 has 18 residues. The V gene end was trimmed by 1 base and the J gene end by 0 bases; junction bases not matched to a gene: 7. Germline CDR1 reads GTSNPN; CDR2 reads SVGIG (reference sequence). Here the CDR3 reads CAWSGGTSGRRSSYEQYF. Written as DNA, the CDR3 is TGTGCCTGGAGTGGAGGGACTAGCGGGAGGCGAAGCTCCTACGAGCAGTACTTC.

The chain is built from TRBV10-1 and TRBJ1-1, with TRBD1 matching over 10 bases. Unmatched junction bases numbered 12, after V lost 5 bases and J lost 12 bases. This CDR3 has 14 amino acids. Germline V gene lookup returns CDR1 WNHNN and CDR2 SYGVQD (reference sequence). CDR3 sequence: CASSFPPRDRGPFF. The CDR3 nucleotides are TGCGCCAGCAGTTTCCCTCCCCGGGACAGGGGACCTTTCTTT.

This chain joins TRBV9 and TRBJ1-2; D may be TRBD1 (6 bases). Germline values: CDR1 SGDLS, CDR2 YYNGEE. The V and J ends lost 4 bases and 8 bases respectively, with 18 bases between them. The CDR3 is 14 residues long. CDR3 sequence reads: CASSPGQVYRGYTF. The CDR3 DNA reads TGTGCCAGCAGCCCGGGACAAGTATATAGAGGCTACACCTTC.

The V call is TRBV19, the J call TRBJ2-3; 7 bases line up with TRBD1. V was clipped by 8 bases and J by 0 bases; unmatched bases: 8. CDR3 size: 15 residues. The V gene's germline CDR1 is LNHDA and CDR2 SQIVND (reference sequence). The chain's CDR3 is CASLSGTASTDTQYF. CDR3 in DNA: TGTGCCAGTCTTTCCGGGACAGCTAGCACAGATACGCAGTATTTT. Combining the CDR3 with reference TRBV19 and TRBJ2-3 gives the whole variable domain DGGITQSPKYLFRKEGQNVTLSCEQNLNHDAMYWYRQDPGQGLRLIYYSQIVNDFQKGDIAEGYSVSREKKESFPLTVTSAQKNPTAFYLCASLSGTASTDTQYFGPGTRLTVL.

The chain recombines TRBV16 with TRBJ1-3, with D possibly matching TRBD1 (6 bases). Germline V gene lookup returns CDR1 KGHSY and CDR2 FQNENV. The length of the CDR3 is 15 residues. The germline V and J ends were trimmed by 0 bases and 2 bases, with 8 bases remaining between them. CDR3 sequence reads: CASSQSGTTGNTIYF. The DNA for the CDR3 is TGTGCCAGCAGCCAATCTGGGACAACTGGAAACACCATATATTTT.